These 32 T cell receptor beta chains were all obtained from the same sample, sequenced in a study of T cell changes during pregnancy in multiple sclerosis. This table comes from immunoSEQ multiplex PCR, and its TCRdb copy is limited to in-frame clones, with some not included. The table records 73,000 or so clones, about 90% of them present only once. The source material was peripheral blood, sampled in the second trimester of pregnancy. The receptors derive from a female donor with multiple sclerosis, enrolled in a pregnancy study.

The genes are TRBV9 and TRBJ1-6; 8 bases line up with TRBD1. CDR3 size: 15 residues. V lost 3 bases and J lost 7; bases outside the gene matches: 6. The V gene's germline CDR1 is SGDLS and CDR2 YYNGEE. In DNA form, the CDR3 reads TGTGCCAGCAGCGCAGGCCGGACAGGGAATTCACCCCTCCACTTT. Protein product: CASSAGRTGNSPLHF. Full variable domain (missing parts from reference TRBV9 and TRBJ1-6): DSGVTQTPKHLITATGQRVTLRCSPRSGDLSVYWYQQSLDQGLQFLIQYYNGEERAKGNILERFSAQQFPDLHSELNLSSLELGDSALYFCASSAGRTGNSPLHFGNGTRLTVT.

J is TRBJ1-5 and V is TRBV19, with D possibly TRBD1 on 5 matching bases. CDR3 size: 16 residues. Germline V gives CDR1 LNHDA, CDR2 SQIVND (reference sequence). Trimming cost V 1 base and J 0 bases, with 10 bases left between them. For the CDR3, the DNA is TGTGCCAGTAGTATAGGGCGACAGCATAGCAATCAGCCCCAGCATTTT. It translates to CASSIGRQHSNQPQHF.

The V gene is TRBV5-4, the J gene TRBJ2-2, with D possibly being TRBD1 (5 bases). This CDR3 has 14 residues. Germline V gives CDR1 SGHNT, CDR2 YYREEE (reference sequence). The germline V and J ends were trimmed by 4 bases and 3 bases, with 10 bases remaining between them. As DNA, the CDR3 is TGTGCCAGCAGCGCTCGACAGTACACCGGGGAGCTGTTTTTT. Translating gives CASSARQYTGELFF.

The chain carries TRBV9 and TRBJ2-5; TRBD2 aligns across 11 bases. Germline V CDR1 and CDR2: SGDLS, YYNGEE. V dropped 0 bases and J dropped 1; count of bases not matched to a gene: 5. The CDR3 covers 17 residues. CDR3 region: CASSVGGTSGGQETQYF. The DNA for the CDR3 is TGTGCCAGCAGCGTAGGAGGCACTAGCGGGGGCCAAGAGACCCAGTACTTC.

This clone was detected a few times. The chain has TRBV18 and TRBJ1-2; possibly TRBD1 for D (6 bases). This CDR3 comprises 14 residues. In germline, CDR1 is KGHSH, CDR2 LQKENI. The V end was cut by 1 base, the J end by 2 bases, with 8 bases between. Here the CDR3 reads CASSPQGENYGYTF. The CDR3 DNA follows: TGTGCCAGCTCACCACAGGGGGAGAACTATGGCTACACCTTC.

This clone showed up just a few times. This chain joins TRBV7-9 and TRBJ2-3, with TRBD1 matching 8 bases. Looked up from germline, CDR1 is SEHNR and CDR2 is FQNEAQ (reference sequence). The CDR3 has 13 residues. V dropped 6 bases and J dropped 4; count of bases not matched to a gene: 3. CDR3 coding DNA: TGTGCCAGCAGTCCCAGGGGGCCAGATACGCAGTATTTT. Protein: CASSPRGPDTQYF.

The chain has TRBV4-3 and TRBJ2-1, with a tentative D call TRBD1 (5 bases). The germline CDR1 and CDR2 sequences are LGHNA and YSLEER. The CDR3 loop spans 16 amino acids. V was clipped by 1 base and J by 8 bases, with 18 bases between them. CDR3 sequence (DNA): TGCGCCAGCAGCCAAGGGCGGCCAGGGTCACGCGATGAGCAGTTCTTC. This encodes CASSQGRPGSRDEQFF.

The V and J genes are TRBV6-5 and TRBJ2-5, with D perhaps TRBD1 (6 bases). The V and J ends lost 7 bases and 5 bases respectively, with 14 bases between them. CDR1 is MNHEY and CDR2 is SVGAGI in the germline V gene. The CDR3 loop spans 13 amino acids. CDR3 nucleotides: TGTGCCAGCACCCCACAGGGAACGGAGACCCAGTACTTC. Translation gives CASTPQGTETQYF.

CDR3 loop: CASSQTGANEQFF. In DNA form, the CDR3 reads TGTGCCAGCAGCCAGACAGGGGCGAATGAGCAGTTCTTC. The V gene is TRBV4-2, the J gene TRBJ2-1; 8 bases match TRBD1. CDR1 and CDR2 from the germline V gene are LGHNA and YNFKEQ. The CDR3 length is 13 residues. With 3 bases clipped from V and 7 bases from J, the junction kept 2 bases outside the gene matches.

CDR3 nucleotides: TGTGCCAGCAGCTCAAGGAGGGGGGACAGGAACACTGAAGCTTTCTTT. Translated: CASSSRRGDRNTEAFF. The gene calls are TRBV5-4 and TRBJ1-1; 7 bases match TRBD1. CDR1 is SGHNT, CDR2 YYREEE, per germline (reference sequence). V lost 3 bases, J lost 1 base, and 9 bases stayed unmatched. This CDR3 is 16 amino acids long.

This chain uses TRBV4-2 with TRBJ1-3; the match to TRBD1 covers 8 bases. From germline, CDR1 is LGHNA and CDR2 YNFKEQ. The CDR3 has 15 amino acids. The J segment lost 7 bases and the V segment lost 8 bases, leaving 13 bases of the junction unmatched. The CDR3 loop is CASGIGQGGVNTIYF. CDR3 bases: TGTGCCAGCGGAATCGGACAGGGTGGGGTGAACACCATATATTTT.

The gene calls are TRBV10-2 and TRBJ2-7, with D perhaps matching TRBD2 (5 bases). CDR3 length: 15 amino acids. Germline V gene data show CDR1 as WSHSY and CDR2 as SAAADI. Trimming cost V 5 bases and J 2 bases, with 16 bases left between them. The CDR3 region is CASSYGLVPAYEQYF. Here the CDR3 DNA reads TGCGCCAGCAGTTACGGACTTGTACCGGCCTACGAGCAGTACTTC.

The chain joins TRBV6-5 to TRBJ2-3, with D possibly matching TRBD1 (5 bases). V shed 1 base and J shed 1 base, with 9 bases lying between them. The CDR3 length is 15 residues. Germline CDR1 MNHEY, CDR2 SVGAGI. Written as DNA, the CDR3 is TGTGCCAGCAGTTACTGGGGCCTCGGCACAGATACGCAGTATTTT. Its translation is CASSYWGLGTDTQYF.

This CDR3 is CASSQDSLAGAGETQYF. Written as DNA, the CDR3 is TGTGCCAGCAGCCAAGACAGCCTAGCGGGGGCTGGGGAGACCCAGTACTTC. This chain uses TRBV14 with TRBJ2-5; 10 bases align to TRBD2. This CDR3 is 17 amino acids long. The germline V gene has CDR1 SGHDN and CDR2 FVKESK. V was pared by 0 bases and J by 5 bases, with 9 bases of the junction left unmatched.

This rearrangement joins TRBV13 to TRBJ1-2; D remains ambiguous. The germline V gene encodes CDR1 PRHDT and CDR2 FYEKMQ (reference sequence). The CDR3 length is 12 residues. Deletions cut 5 bases from V and 0 bases from J, with 4 bases between. The CDR3 nucleotides read TGTGCCAGCAGCCCAACTAACTATGGCTACACCTTC. Its protein is CASSPTNYGYTF. Filled out from reference TRBV13 and TRBJ1-2, the complete variable domain reads AAGVIQSPRHLIKEKRETATLKCYPIPRHDTVYWYQQGPGQDPQFLISFYEKMQSDKGSIPDRFSAQQFSDYHSELNMSSLELGDSALYFCASSPTNYGYTFGSGTRLTVV.

The rearrangement links TRBV4-1 to TRBJ2-1, with TRBD2 identical over 7 bases. The CDR3 covers 15 residues. Per germline, CDR1 MGHRA and CDR2 YSYEKL. The trim removed 1 base at V and 0 bases at J, leaving 0 bases unmatched. This CDR3 reads CASSQGGSSYNEQFF. In nucleotides, the CDR3 is TGCGCCAGCAGCCAAGGCGGGAGCTCCTACAATGAGCAGTTCTTC.

The chain is built from TRBV6-1 and TRBJ2-7, with D perhaps matching TRBD1 (6 bases). The CDR3 consists of 15 residues. With 6 bases removed from V and 1 base from J, the gap between germline ends came to 16 bases. The germline V gene has CDR1 MNHNS and CDR2 SASEGT. The CDR3 here is CASSAQGASSYEQYF. CDR3 nucleotides: TGTGCCAGCAGCGCACAGGGCGCTTCGTCCTACGAGCAGTACTTC.

The rearrangement links TRBV5-5 to TRBJ2-1; D remains ambiguous. CDR3 size: 15 residues. The V and J ends lost 4 bases and 1 base respectively, with 12 bases between them. CDR1 and CDR2 from the germline V gene are SGHKS and YYEKEE (reference sequence). The CDR3 coding sequence is TGTGCCAGCAGCCTGACACCGAATTCCTACAATGAGCAGTTCTTC. It is translated as CASSLTPNSYNEQFF.

The chain combines TRBV30 with TRBJ2-3; a possible D gene is TRBD1 (5 bases). The CDR3 length is 14 residues. Germline loops: CDR1 GTSNPN, CDR2 SVGIG (reference sequence). Between the trimmed V and J ends, which lost 7 bases and 1 base, there was a span of 15 bases. The CDR3 protein is CASNRQLGTDTQYF. The CDR3 nucleotides read TGTGCCTCCAACCGACAGTTAGGCACAGATACGCAGTATTTT. The whole variable domain, remainder taken from reference TRBV30 and TRBJ2-3, is SQTIHQWPATLVQPVGSPLSLECTVEGTSNPNLYWYRQAAGRGLQLLFYSVGIGQISSEVPQNLSASRPQDRQFILSSKKLLLSDSGFYLCASNRQLGTDTQYFGPGTRLTVL.

This sequence joins TRBV19 and TRBJ1-1; D might be TRBD1 (5 bases). V was pared by 3 bases and J by 8 bases, with 16 bases between. Germline V lookup: CDR1 LNHDA, CDR2 SQIVND (reference sequence). The CDR3 covers 14 residues. The CDR3 coding sequence is TGTGCCAGTAGTATCATTCAACAGGCCGGGGAAGCTTTCTTT. Translating it yields CASSIIQQAGEAFF.

The V gene is TRBV7-2, the J gene TRBJ1-4, with TRBD1 as a possible D gene (6 bases). The CDR3 loop spans 13 amino acids. With 4 bases removed from V and 11 bases from J, the gap between germline ends came to 14 bases. Germline CDR1 and CDR2: SGHTA and FQGNSA. The CDR3 spells CASSSRDTGKLFF. The CDR3 DNA is TGTGCCAGCAGCTCCCGGGACACGGGGAAACTGTTTTTT.

The sample holds one count of this clone. The chain combines TRBV4-3 with TRBJ2-7; TRBD2 matches at 8 bases. There are 15 residues in the CDR3. The V and J ends lost 4 bases and 2 bases, in that order; junction bases with no gene match: 7. Germline V gene data show CDR1 as LGHNA and CDR2 as YSLEER. CDR3 sequence (DNA): TGCGCCAGCAGCCTCCAACGGGGGGGAACCTACGAGCAGTACTTC. Translated, it gives CASSLQRGGTYEQYF.

The chain joins TRBV6-6 to TRBJ1-6, with 7 bases that match TRBD1. This CDR3 region has 14 residues. Losses at the gene ends were 5 bases for V and 3 bases for J; bases not matched to a gene: 1. Germline-derived CDR1 and CDR2 are MNHNY and SVGAGI (reference sequence). For the CDR3, the DNA is TGTGCCAGCAGTGGGACAGACTATAATTCACCCCTCCACTTT. Amino acid sequence: CASSGTDYNSPLHF.

The rearrangement links TRBV6-6 to TRBJ2-1; TRBD2 is a possible D gene (6 bases). V was cut by 8 bases and J by 7 bases, with 15 bases left in between. Germline loops: CDR1 MNHNY, CDR2 SVGAGI (reference sequence). The CDR3 runs to 13 residues. The CDR3 loop reads CASAETRMNEQFF. The DNA for the CDR3 is TGTGCCAGCGCGGAGACTAGGATGAATGAGCAGTTCTTC.

This sequence joins TRBV9 and TRBJ2-3; the D gene is possibly TRBD2 (6 bases). Trimming removed 0 bases from V and 4 bases from J, with 12 bases in between. The CDR3 is 15 amino acids. Looked up from germline, CDR1 is SGDLS and CDR2 is YYNGEE. CDR3 loop: CASSVEGGVSDTQYF. The DNA for the CDR3 is TGTGCCAGCAGCGTAGAAGGCGGGGTCTCAGATACGCAGTATTTT.

The chain employs TRBV7-6 and TRBJ2-7; a possible D gene is TRBD1 (5 bases). CDR3 length: 14 residues. The germline gives CDR1 SGHVS, CDR2 FNYEAQ. Trimming took 1 base from V and 0 from J, leaving 7 bases between them. The CDR3 loop is CASSLDRTSYEQYF. In nucleotides, the CDR3 is TGTGCCAGCAGCTTAGACAGGACCTCCTACGAGCAGTACTTC.

This chain links TRBV9 with TRBJ2-7, with D possibly being TRBD2 (5 bases). The CDR3 runs 12 residues. V lost 7 bases and J 0 bases, leaving 8 bases between the germline ends. CDR1 and CDR2 (germline): SGDLS, YYNGEE. The CDR3 coding sequence is TGTGCCAGCTCCCGGGACTCCTACGAGCAGTACTTC. It translates to CASSRDSYEQYF.

The V call is TRBV7-9, the J call TRBJ2-2; 7 bases map to TRBD1. This CDR3 spans 17 amino acids. CDR1 is SEHNR and CDR2 is FQNEAQ in the germline V gene (reference sequence). The junction had 8 bases not matched to a gene; V was cut back by 4 bases and J by 0 bases. The DNA of the CDR3 is TGTGCCAGCAGCTCCCCATCCGGGACAGCGAACACCGGGGAGCTGTTTTTT. It is translated as CASSSPSGTANTGELFF.

The chain combines TRBV2 with TRBJ1-5, with unresolved D. Per the germline V gene, CDR1 is SNHLY and CDR2 is FYNNEI. Trimming left V 4 bases short and J 4 bases short, with 5 bases between. This CDR3 has 12 amino acids. In DNA, the CDR3 is TGTGCCAGCAGTGCCTCGAATCAGCCCCAGCATTTT. This codes for CASSASNQPQHF.

The DNA for the CDR3 is TGTGCCAGCAGCATGGGGGGCAGGGGGAACTATGGCTACACCTTC. This encodes CASSMGGRGNYGYTF. This chain joins TRBV5-6 and TRBJ1-2, with 7 bases lining up with TRBD1. CDR3 size: 15 residues. Germline V gene data show CDR1 as SGHDT and CDR2 as YYEEEE. The V gene end was trimmed by 4 bases and the J gene end by 2 bases; junction bases not matched to a gene: 8.

V gene TRBV6-4 combines with J gene TRBJ2-6, with D perhaps TRBD2 (6 bases). CDR3 length equals 16 residues. CDR1 is MRHNA, CDR2 SNTAGT, per germline. V shed 8 bases and J shed 3 bases, with 17 bases lying between them. The CDR3 nucleotides are TGTGCCAGCGCCACATCGGGGGTAAATGGGGCCAACGTCCTGACTTTC. It yields the protein CASATSGVNGANVLTF.

The chain carries TRBV5-6 and TRBJ1-1, with 7 nucleotides matching TRBD1. Germline-derived CDR1 and CDR2 are SGHDT and YYEEEE. V gave up 4 bases and J gave up 0 bases; unmatched junction bases: 12. This CDR3 has 17 amino acids. The CDR3 spells CASSPRWDSFMNTEAFF. CDR3 nucleotides: TGTGCCAGCAGCCCTCGGTGGGACAGCTTCATGAACACTGAAGCTTTCTTT.